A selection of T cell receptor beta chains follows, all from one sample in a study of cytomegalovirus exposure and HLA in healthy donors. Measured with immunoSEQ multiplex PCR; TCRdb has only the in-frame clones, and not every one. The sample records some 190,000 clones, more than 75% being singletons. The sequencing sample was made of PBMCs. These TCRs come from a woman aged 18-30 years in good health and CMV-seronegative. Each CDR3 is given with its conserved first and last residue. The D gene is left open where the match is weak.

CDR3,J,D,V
CASSVGGGWETQYF,TRBJ2-5,TRBD2,TRBV9
CASSQVGQGKETQYF,TRBJ2-5,TRBD1,TRBV4-1
CATASGSSYNEQFF,TRBJ2-1,TRBD2,TRBV10-3
CASSQDLLYRVVNTEAFF,TRBJ1-1,NA,TRBV4-1
CASSLVASYTGELFF,TRBJ2-2,NA,TRBV7-9
CASSLSGLNTEAFF,TRBJ1-1,NA,TRBV5-1
CASSDTPQGLANGYTF,TRBJ1-2,NA,TRBV6-4
CASRVAGTGELFF,TRBJ2-2,TRBD2,TRBV27
CASSPQPASGRNSYEQYF,TRBJ2-7,TRBD2,TRBV5-1
CASSGLYTGELFF,TRBJ2-2,NA,TRBV6-1
CASSIETGRNSPLHF,TRBJ1-6,TRBD1,TRBV19
CASSVTTQSSYEQYF,TRBJ2-7,NA,TRBV2
CASSALPSTDTQYF,TRBJ2-3,NA,TRBV9
CASSEDFPVNYGYTF,TRBJ1-2,NA,TRBV2
CASVGGDEQYF,TRBJ2-7,NA,TRBV27
CASSVGGQTYGYTF,TRBJ1-2,TRBD1,TRBV9
CASPGVETQYF,TRBJ2-5,NA,TRBV2
CASSFDRGSIQYF,TRBJ2-4,NA,TRBV5-4
CASSPIGQSPEAFF,TRBJ1-1,NA,TRBV6-5
CASSQGPGEQYF,TRBJ2-7,NA,TRBV4-1